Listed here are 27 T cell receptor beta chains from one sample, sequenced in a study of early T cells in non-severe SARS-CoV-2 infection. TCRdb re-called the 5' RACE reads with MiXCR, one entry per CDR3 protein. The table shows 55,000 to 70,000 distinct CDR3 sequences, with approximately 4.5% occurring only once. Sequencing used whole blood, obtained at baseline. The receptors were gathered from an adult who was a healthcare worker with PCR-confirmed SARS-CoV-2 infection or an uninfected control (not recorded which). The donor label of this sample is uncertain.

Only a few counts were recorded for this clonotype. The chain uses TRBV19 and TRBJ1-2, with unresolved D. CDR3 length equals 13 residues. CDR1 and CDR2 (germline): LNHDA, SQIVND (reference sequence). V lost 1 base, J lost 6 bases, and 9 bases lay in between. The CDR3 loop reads CASSIVLGDGYTF. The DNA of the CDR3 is TGTGCCAGTAGTATAGTACTCGGGGATGGCTACACCTTC.

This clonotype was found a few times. CDR3 DNA sequence: TGCGCCAGCAGCCAAGGTCCAGGGGCGAACACCGGGGAGCTGTTTTTT. The encoded protein is CASSQGPGANTGELFF. The chain employs TRBV4-3 and TRBJ2-2; the D gene is possibly TRBD1 (6 bases). Germline values: CDR1 LGHNA, CDR2 YSLEER. Between the trimmed V and J ends, which lost 1 base and 0 bases, there was a span of 9 bases. The CDR3 is 16 amino acids.

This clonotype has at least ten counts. This CDR3 reads CAISPNTGFTEAFF. The DNA of the CDR3 is TGTGCCATCAGCCCAAATACAGGGTTTACTGAAGCTTTCTTT. The gene calls are TRBV10-3 and TRBJ1-1; tentative D call: TRBD1 (6 bases). V lost 6 bases, J lost 5 bases, and 16 bases lay in between. Germline-derived CDR1 and CDR2 are ENHRY and SYGVKD. The CDR3 has 14 amino acids.

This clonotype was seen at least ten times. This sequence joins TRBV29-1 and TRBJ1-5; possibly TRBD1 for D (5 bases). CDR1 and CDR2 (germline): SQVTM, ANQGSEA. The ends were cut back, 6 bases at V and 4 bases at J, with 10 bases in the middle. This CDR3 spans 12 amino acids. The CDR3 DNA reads TGCAGCGTGAGGGGCGCGAATCAGCCCCAGCATTTT. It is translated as CSVRGANQPQHF.

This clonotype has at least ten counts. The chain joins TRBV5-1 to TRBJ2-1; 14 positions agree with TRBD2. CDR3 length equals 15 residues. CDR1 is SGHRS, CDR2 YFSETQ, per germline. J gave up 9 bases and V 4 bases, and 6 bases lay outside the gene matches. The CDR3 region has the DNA TGCGCCAGCAGCACACCGACTAGCGGGGGGGGTGAGCAGTTCTTC. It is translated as CASSTPTSGGGEQFF.

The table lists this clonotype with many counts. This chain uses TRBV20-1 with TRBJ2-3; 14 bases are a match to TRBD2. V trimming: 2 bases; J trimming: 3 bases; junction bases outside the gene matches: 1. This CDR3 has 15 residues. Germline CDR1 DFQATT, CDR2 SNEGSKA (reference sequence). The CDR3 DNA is TGCAGTGCTAGACGGACTAGCGGGGGGACAGATACGCAGTATTTT. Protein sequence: CSARRTSGGTDTQYF.

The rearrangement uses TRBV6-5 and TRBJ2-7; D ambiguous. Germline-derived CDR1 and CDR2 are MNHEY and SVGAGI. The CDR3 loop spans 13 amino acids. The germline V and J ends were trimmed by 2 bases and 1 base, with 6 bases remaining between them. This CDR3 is CASSYGQSYEQYF. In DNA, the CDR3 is TGTGCCAGCAGTTACGGGCAGTCCTACGAGCAGTACTTC.

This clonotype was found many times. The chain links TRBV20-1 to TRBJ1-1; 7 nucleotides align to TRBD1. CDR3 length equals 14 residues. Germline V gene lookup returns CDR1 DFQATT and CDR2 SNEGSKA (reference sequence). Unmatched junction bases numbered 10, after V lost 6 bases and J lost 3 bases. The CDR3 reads CSATATGLDTEAFF. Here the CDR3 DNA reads TGCAGTGCGACCGCGACAGGGCTGGACACTGAAGCTTTCTTT.

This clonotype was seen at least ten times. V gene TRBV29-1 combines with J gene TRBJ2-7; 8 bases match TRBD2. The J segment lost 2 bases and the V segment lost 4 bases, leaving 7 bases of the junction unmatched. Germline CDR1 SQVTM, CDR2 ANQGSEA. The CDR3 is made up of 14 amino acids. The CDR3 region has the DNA TGCAGCGTTGTGAGGCGGGGGGTAACCTACGAGCAGTACTTC. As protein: CSVVRRGVTYEQYF.

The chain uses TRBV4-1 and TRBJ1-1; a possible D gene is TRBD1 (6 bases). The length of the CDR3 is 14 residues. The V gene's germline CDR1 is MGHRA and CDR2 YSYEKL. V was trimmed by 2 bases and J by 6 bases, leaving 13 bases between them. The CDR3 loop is CASSQSRGSPEAFF. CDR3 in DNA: TGCGCCAGCAGCCAATCCAGGGGCAGCCCTGAAGCTTTCTTT.

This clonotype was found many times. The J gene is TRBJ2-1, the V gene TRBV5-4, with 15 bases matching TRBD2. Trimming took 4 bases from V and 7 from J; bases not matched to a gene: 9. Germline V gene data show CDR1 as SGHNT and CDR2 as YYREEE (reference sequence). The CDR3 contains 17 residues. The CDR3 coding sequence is TGTGCCAGCAGCGCCGGAGGACTAGCGGGGGGGCTAAATGAGCAGTTCTTC. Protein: CASSAGGLAGGLNEQFF.

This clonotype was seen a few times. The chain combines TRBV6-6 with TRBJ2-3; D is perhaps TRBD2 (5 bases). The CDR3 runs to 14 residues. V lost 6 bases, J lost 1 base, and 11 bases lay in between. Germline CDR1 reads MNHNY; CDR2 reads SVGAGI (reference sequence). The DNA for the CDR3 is TGTGCCAGCAGCCCGCCAGCGGGCACAGATACGCAGTATTTT. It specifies CASSPPAGTDTQYF.

As DNA, the CDR3 is TGCAGCGTTAGAGGGGGCCCCGCCATGAACACTGAAGCTTTCTTT. Protein: CSVRGGPAMNTEAFF. This chain uses TRBV29-1 with TRBJ1-1, with 7 bases lining up with TRBD1. The V gene's germline CDR1 is SQVTM and CDR2 ANQGSEA. After removal of 5 bases from V and 0 bases from J, the junction contained 9 bases not matched to a gene. This CDR3 has 15 residues.

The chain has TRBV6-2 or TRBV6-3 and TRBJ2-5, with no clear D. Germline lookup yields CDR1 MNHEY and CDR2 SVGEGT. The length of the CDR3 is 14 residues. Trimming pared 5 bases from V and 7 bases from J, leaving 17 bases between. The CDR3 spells CASSRYQAEVTQYF. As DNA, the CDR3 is TGTGCCAGCAGTAGGTACCAGGCCGAGGTGACCCAGTACTTC.

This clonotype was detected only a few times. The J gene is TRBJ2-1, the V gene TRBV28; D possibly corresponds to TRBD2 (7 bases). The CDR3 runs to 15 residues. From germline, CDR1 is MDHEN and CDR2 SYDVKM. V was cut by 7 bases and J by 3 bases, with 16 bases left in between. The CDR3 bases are TGTGCCAGCACCCTCTTGCGGGGGCTCTACAATGAGCAGTTCTTC. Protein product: CASTLLRGLYNEQFF.

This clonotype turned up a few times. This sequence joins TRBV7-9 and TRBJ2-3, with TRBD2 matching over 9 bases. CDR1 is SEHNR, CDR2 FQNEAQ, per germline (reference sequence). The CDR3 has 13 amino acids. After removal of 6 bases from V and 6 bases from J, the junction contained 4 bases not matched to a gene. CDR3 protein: CASSMLAGDTQYF. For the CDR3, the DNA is TGTGCCAGCAGTATGCTAGCGGGGGATACGCAGTATTTT.

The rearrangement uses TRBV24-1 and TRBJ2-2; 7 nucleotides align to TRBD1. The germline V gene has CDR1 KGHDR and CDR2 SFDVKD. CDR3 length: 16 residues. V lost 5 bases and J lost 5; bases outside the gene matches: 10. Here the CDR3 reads CATSAWGQIRTGELFF. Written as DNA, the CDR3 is TGTGCCACCAGTGCCTGGGGACAGATCCGTACCGGGGAGCTGTTTTTT.

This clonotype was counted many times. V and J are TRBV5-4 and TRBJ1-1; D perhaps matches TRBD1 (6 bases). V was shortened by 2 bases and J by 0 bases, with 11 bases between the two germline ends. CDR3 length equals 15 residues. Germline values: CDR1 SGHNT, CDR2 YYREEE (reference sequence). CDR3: CASSFGGVLNTEAFF. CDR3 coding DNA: TGTGCCAGCAGCTTCGGGGGCGTTCTGAACACTGAAGCTTTCTTT.

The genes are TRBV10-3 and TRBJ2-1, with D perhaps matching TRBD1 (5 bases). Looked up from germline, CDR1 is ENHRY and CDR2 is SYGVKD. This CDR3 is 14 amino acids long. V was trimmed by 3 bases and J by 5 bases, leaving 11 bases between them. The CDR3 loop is CAISEGQAHNEQFF. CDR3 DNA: TGTGCCATCAGTGAAGGACAAGCTCACAATGAGCAGTTCTTC.

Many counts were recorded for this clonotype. The CDR3 nucleotides are TGTGCCAGCAGCTTAGACCCGGGTTATGTAGATACGCAGTATTTT. The encoded protein is CASSLDPGYVDTQYF. This chain joins TRBV11-2 and TRBJ2-3, with no clear D. Germline CDR1 and CDR2: SGHAT and FQNNGV. Trimming shortened V by 0 bases and J by 5 bases, and 12 bases separated the two germline ends. This CDR3 region has 15 residues. Full variable domain (remainder filled in from reference TRBV11-2 and TRBJ2-3): EAGVAQSPRYKIIEKRQSVAFWCNPISGHATLYWYQQILGQGPKLLIQFQNNGVVDDSQLPKDRFSAERLKGVDSTLKIQPAKLEDSAVYLCASSLDPGYVDTQYFGPGTRLTVL.

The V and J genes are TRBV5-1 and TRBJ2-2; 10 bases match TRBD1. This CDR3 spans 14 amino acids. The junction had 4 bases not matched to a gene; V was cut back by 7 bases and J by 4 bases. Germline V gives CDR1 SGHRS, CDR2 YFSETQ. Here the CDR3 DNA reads TGCGCCAGCCTACGGGACAGGGGCACCGGGGAGCTGTTTTTT. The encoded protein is CASLRDRGTGELFF.

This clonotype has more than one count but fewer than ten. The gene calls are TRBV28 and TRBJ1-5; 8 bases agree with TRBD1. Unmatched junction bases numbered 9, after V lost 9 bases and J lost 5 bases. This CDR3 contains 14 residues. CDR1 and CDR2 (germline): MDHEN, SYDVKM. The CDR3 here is CASGDRGGHQPQHF. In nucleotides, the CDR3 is TGTGCCAGTGGCGACAGGGGAGGACATCAGCCCCAGCATTTT.

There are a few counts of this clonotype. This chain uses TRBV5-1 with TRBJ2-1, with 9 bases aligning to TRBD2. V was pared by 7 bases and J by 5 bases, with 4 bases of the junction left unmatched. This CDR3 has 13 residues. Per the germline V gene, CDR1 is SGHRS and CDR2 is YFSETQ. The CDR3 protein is CASRLADNNEQFF. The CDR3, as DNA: TGCGCCAGCCGACTAGCGGACAACAATGAGCAGTTCTTC.

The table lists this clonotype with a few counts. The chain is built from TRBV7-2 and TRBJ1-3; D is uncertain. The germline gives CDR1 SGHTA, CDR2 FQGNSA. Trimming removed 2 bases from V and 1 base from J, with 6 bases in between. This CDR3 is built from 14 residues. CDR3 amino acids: CASSLTDSGNTIYF. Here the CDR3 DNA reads TGTGCCAGCAGCTTAACGGATTCTGGAAACACCATATATTTT.

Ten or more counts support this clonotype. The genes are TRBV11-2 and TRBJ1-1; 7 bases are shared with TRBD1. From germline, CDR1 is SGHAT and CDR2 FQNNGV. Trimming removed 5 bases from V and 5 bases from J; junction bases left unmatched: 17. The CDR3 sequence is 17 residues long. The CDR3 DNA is TGTGCCAGCAGCCAGGGGGGGGTCTACCGCCCTGGGACTGAAGCTTTCTTT. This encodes CASSQGGVYRPGTEAFF. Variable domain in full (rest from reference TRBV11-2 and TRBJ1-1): EAGVAQSPRYKIIEKRQSVAFWCNPISGHATLYWYQQILGQGPKLLIQFQNNGVVDDSQLPKDRFSAERLKGVDSTLKIQPAKLEDSAVYLCASSQGGVYRPGTEAFFGQGTRLTVV.

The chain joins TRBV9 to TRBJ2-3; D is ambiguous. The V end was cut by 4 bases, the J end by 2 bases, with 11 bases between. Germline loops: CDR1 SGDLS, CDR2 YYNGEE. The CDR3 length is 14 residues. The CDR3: CASSPGISTDTQYF. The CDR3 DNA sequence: TGTGCCAGCAGCCCCGGTATCTCCACAGATACGCAGTATTTT. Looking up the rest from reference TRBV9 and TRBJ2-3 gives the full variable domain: DSGVTQTPKHLITATGQRVTLRCSPRSGDLSVYWYQQSLDQGLQFLIQYYNGEERAKGNILERFSAQQFPDLHSELNLSSLELGDSALYFCASSPGISTDTQYFGPGTRLTVL.

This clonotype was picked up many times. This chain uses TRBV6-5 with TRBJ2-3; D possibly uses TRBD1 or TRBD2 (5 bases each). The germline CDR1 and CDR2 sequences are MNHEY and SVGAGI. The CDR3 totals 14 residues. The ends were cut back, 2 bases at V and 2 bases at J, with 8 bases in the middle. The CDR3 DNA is TGTGCCAGCAGTTACGGTGGGACCACAGATACGCAGTATTTT. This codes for CASSYGGTTDTQYF.